This T cell receptor beta chain was retrieved from a study of Ad26.COV2.S vaccination and SARS-CoV-2 variants (dated by TCRdb to the early 2020s). General notes on the study: Donors in the vaccine arm were drawn from COV1001, a phase I-IIa trial of Ad26.COV2.S in healthy adults that was multicentre, randomized, double-blind and placebo-controlled. Ad26.COV2.S was administered intramuscularly at 5 x 10^10 or 1 x 10^11 viral particles, either as a single shot or as two shots given 56 days apart. TCRbeta repertoire sequencing was used to assess the specificity and breadth of SARS-CoV-2-reactive T cell receptors after Ad26.COV2.S vaccination. The TCR-sequenced set comprised roughly 30 samples: about 19 Ad26.COV2.S vaccine recipients, 5 placebo recipients and 8 SARS-CoV-2 convalescent individuals. Investigators did not know the trial group allocation while performing experiments and assessing outcomes. Trial participants were randomized into five groups of five, in which low-dose or high-dose Ad26.COV2.S was given once or twice, or placebo was given on both occasions.

The treatment or condition label corresponds to: about 20 received Ad26.COV2.S at low or high dose, single or two shots; five or six received placebo; per-sample allocation not given. For vaccine and placebo recipients, repertoires were sequenced using samples collected on day 63 after the first injection. In Cohort 1b, around 25 adults aged 18-55 years were enrolled at a single site in Boston, USA, between 29 July and 7 August 2020. Ad26.COV2.S was a replication-incompetent adenovirus type 26 vector expressing a prefusion-stabilized SARS-CoV-2 spike protein from the original Wuhan strain. V sheds 2 bases and J sheds 8 bases, leaving 13 bases between their ends. CDR1 and CDR2 (SGHTA, FQGNSA) derive from the germline V gene. The CDR3 contains 15 residues, cysteine and phenylalanine counted. Left in the record is the CDR3 DNA by itself, 45 bases read in frame from the first base. Worth noting for this clone: This clone's antigen is unknown. The record has no base qualities; no much larger clone is one base away.

The investigation overall reported the following: The study lacked the statistical power to compare responses across vaccine doses or regimens. The authors noted that total T cell responses may have been underestimated by the TCR breadth and depth analyses. Non-spike TCR breadth was comparable between vaccine and placebo recipients, consistent with the vaccine containing only spike. After vaccination, spike-specific CD8+ and CD4+ T cell responses were reported to show substantial breadth. Compared with placebo recipients, Ad26.COV2.S recipients showed higher spike-specific TCR breadth (P = 0.0014).

The immunoSEQ Assay was the method used to sequence TCRbeta CDR3 regions. After extraction, genomic DNA underwent amplification by bias-controlled multiplex PCR, followed by high-throughput sequencing. The published analysis was carried out like this. To quantify the absolute abundance of every unique TCRbeta CDR3 region, sequences were collapsed and filtered. T cell fraction was estimated by normalizing TCRbeta template counts to usable DNA, which was measured by amplifying reference genes present in all nucleated cells. Repertoire TCRs were annotated as SARS-CoV-2-specific by exact matching of V gene, CDR3 amino acid sequence and J gene to a known reactive TCR set. The reference SARS-CoV-2 TCR set was obtained from MIRA and was filtered for enrichment in COVID-19-positive ImmuneCODE repertoires, whereby public or cross-reactive TCRs were removed. Using the MIRA antigens, annotated TCRs were further analysed by specific ORF or by position within an ORF. Breadth was defined as the number of annotated unique rearrangements divided by the total number of unique productive rearrangements, and depth was defined as the summed frequency of the annotated unique rearrangements. TCR breadth was compared between groups using two-sided Wilcoxon rank-sum tests. The clones in this table, taken by TCRdb from immuneACCESS, are in-frame only. Not every clone is retained; where verified, under half of the shortfall comes from an unresolved V gene, and the cause of the rest is unknown. V and J calls and clone size follow that table, whereas D and trimming were derived from the DNA. The sample table contains some 450,000 clones; only one count was recorded for around 91% of them. The biggest ten clones account for around 4.5% of the sample.

Sequences were derived from peripheral blood, sampled in a trial of Ad26.COV2.S vaccine versus placebo. The sequence links TRBV7-2 to TRBJ1-6; the D region possibly corresponds to TRBD1 (5 bases align). The clonotype was recovered from a person aged 18-60 years who received the Ad26.COV2.S COVID-19 vaccine or a placebo. The nucleotides are TGTGCCAGCAGCTTAAGCACCCTCAGGGATTCACCCCTCCACTTT. This is translated as CASSLSTLRDSPLHF. When the CDR3 is completed using the reference TRBV7-2 and TRBJ1-6 genes on either side, the full variable domain is GAGVSQSPSNKVTEKGKDVELRCDPISGHTALYWYRQSLGQGLEFLIYFQGNSAPDKSGLPSDRFSAERTGGSVSTLTIQRTQQEDSAVYLCASSLSTLRDSPLHFGNGTRLTVT.